This T cell receptor beta chain stems from a study of cytomegalovirus exposure and HLA in healthy donors. General study results and limits: Reports indicate that TCR beta sequences accurately predicted the HLA-A and HLA-B alleles of most subjects. A prior analysis recorded that most TCR beta V segments were productive about 90% or about 30% of the time.

The PCR used 60 Vbeta and 13 Jbeta primers. Generated by immunoSEQ multiplex PCR, the TCRdb table keeps only in-frame clones and is missing some. This table has about 52,000 clones, 72% appearing once. These donors, healthy bone marrow donors, were studied. About this clone itself: Its target is not known.

The CDR3 is 14 amino acids. Germline loops: CDR1 SGHTA, CDR2 FQGNSA. V shed 7 bases and J shed 1 base, with 12 bases lying between them. This sequence originates from a woman aged 50 to 60 in good health and CMV-seronegative. This chain joins TRBV7-2 and TRBJ2-3; D not certain. The sequenced sample consisted of PBMCs. CDR3 nucleotide sequence: TGTGCCAGCACCCCCGGTATGGGCACAGATACGCAGTATTTT. It yields the protein CASTPGMGTDTQYF. Using reference TRBV7-2 and TRBJ2-3 for the parts outside the CDR3, the full variable domain is GAGVSQSPSNKVTEKGKDVELRCDPISGHTALYWYRQSLGQGLEFLIYFQGNSAPDKSGLPSDRFSAERTGGSVSTLTIQRTQQEDSAVYLCASTPGMGTDTQYFGPGTRLTVL.